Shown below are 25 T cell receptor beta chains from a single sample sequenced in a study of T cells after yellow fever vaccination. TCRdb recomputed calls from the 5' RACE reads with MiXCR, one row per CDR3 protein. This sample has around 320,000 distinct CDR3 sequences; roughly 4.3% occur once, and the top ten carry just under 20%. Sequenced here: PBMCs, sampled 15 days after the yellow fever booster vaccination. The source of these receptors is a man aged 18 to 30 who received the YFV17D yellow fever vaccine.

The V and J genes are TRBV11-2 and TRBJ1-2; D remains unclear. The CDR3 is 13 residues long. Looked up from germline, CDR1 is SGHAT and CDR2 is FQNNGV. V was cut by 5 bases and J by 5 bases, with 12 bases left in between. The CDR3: CASSLNVPYGYTF. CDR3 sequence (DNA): TGTGCCAGCAGCCTCAACGTGCCTTATGGCTACACCTTC.

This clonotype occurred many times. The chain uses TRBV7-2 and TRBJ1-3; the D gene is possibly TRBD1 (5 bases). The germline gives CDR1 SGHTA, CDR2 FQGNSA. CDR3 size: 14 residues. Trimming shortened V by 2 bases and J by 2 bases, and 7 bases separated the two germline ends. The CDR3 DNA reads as TGTGCCAGCAGCTTATCACAGGCTGGAAACACCATATATTTT. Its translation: CASSLSQAGNTIYF.

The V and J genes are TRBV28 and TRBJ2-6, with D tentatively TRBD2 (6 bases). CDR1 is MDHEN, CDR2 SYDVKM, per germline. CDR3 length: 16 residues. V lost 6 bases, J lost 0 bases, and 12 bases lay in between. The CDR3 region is CASRAEGSSGANVLTF. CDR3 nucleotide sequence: TGTGCCAGCAGGGCGGAGGGTAGCTCTGGGGCCAACGTCCTGACTTTC.

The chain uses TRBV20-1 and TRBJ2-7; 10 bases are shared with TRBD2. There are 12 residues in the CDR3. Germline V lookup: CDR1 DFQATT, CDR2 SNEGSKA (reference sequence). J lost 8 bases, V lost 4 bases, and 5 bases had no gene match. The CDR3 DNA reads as TGCAGTGCTACCCCGGGACTAGCGCAGCAGTACTTC. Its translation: CSATPGLAQQYF.

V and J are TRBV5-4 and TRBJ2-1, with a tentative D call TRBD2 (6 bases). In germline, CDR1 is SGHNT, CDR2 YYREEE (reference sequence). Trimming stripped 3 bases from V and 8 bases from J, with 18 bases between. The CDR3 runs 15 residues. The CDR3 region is CASSYRSGSGDEQFF. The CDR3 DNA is TGTGCCAGCAGCTATCGATCAGGGTCGGGGGATGAGCAGTTCTTC.

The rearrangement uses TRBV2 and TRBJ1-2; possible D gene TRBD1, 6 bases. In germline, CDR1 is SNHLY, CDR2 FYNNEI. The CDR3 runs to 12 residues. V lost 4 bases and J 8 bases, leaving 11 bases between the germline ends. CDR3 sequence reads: CASSVGGPGYTF. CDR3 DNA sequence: TGTGCCAGCAGTGTTGGGGGCCCGGGCTACACCTTC. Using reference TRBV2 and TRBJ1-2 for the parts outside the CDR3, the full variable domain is EPEVTQTPSHQVTQMGQEVILRCVPISNHLYFYWYRQILGQKVEFLVSFYNNEISEKSEIFDDQFSVERPDGSNFTLKIRSTKLEDSAMYFCASSVGGPGYTFGSGTRLTVV.

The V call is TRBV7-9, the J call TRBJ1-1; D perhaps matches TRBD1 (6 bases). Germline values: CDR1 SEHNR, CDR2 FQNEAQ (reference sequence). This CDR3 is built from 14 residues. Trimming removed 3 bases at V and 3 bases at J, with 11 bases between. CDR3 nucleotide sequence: TGTGCCAGCAGCTTCCAGGGGTTGGACACTGAAGCTTTCTTT. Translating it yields CASSFQGLDTEAFF.

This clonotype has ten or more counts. The CDR3, as DNA: TGCAGCGACCGAGAAGGAGCCCTATATGGCTACACCTTC. It yields the protein CSDREGALYGYTF. The chain links TRBV29-1 to TRBJ1-2; no clear D gene. CDR3 length: 13 residues. Germline assignment: CDR1 SQVTM and CDR2 ANQGSEA. Trimming left V 7 bases short and J 5 bases short, with 17 bases between.

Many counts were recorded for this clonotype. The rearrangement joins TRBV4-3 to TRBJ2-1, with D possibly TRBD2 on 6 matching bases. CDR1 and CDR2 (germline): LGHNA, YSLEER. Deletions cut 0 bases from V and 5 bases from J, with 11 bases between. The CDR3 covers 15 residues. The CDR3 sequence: CASSQEDGGNNEQFF. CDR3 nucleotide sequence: TGCGCCAGCAGCCAAGAAGACGGGGGAAACAATGAGCAGTTCTTC.

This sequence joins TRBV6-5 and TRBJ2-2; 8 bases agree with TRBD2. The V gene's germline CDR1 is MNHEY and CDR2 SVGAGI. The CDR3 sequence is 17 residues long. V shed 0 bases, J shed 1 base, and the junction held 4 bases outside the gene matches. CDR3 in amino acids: CASSYSTAGGNTGELFF. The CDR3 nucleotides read TGTGCCAGCAGTTACTCGACTGCGGGGGGGAACACCGGGGAGCTGTTTTTT.

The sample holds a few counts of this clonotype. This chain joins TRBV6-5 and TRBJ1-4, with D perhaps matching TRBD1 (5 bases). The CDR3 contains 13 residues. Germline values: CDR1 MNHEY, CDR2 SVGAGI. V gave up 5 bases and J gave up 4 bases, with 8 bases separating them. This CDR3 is CASSLTVNEKLFF. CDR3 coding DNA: TGTGCCAGCAGTCTGACAGTTAATGAAAAACTGTTTTTT.

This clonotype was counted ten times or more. CDR3 in amino acids: CASSFGINTEAFF. In DNA form, the CDR3 reads TGTGCCAGCAGCTTCGGGATAAACACTGAAGCTTTCTTT. The rearrangement links TRBV5-4 to TRBJ1-1, with D unclear. The CDR3 consists of 13 residues. The V end lost 2 bases, the J end lost 2 bases, and 7 bases lay between the germline ends. Germline loops: CDR1 SGHNT, CDR2 YYREEE (reference sequence).

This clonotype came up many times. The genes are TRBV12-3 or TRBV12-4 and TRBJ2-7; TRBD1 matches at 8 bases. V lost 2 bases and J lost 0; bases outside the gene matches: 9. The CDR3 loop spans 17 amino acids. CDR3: CASSLRGGQGASYEQYF. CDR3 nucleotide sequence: TGTGCCAGCAGTTTACGAGGTGGGCAGGGGGCCTCCTACGAGCAGTACTTC.

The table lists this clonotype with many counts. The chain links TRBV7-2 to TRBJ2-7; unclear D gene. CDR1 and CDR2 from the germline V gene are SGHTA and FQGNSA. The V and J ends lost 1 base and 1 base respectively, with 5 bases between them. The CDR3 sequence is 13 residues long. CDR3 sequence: CASSLVPSYEQYF. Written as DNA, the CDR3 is TGTGCCAGCAGCTTAGTACCGTCCTACGAGCAGTACTTC. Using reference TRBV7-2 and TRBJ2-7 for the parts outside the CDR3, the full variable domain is GAGVSQSPSNKVTEKGKDVELRCDPISGHTALYWYRQSLGQGLEFLIYFQGNSAPDKSGLPSDRFSAERTGGSVSTLTIQRTQQEDSAVYLCASSLVPSYEQYFGPGTRLTVT.

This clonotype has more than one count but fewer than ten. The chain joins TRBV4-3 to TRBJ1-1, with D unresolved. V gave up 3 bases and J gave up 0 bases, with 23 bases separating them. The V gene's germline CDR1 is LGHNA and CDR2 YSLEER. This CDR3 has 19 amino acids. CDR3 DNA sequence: TGCGCCAGCAGCCAGACACCGGGCCGCCTAAGGACGTTGAACACTGAAGCTTTCTTT. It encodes CASSQTPGRLRTLNTEAFF.

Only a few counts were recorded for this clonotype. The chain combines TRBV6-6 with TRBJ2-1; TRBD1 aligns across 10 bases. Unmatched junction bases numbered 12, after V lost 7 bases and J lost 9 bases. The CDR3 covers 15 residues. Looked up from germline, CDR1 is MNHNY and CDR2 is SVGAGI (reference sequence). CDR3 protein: CASTSGTGESGEQFF. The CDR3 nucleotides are TGTGCCAGCACCTCCGGGACAGGGGAATCGGGTGAGCAGTTCTTC.

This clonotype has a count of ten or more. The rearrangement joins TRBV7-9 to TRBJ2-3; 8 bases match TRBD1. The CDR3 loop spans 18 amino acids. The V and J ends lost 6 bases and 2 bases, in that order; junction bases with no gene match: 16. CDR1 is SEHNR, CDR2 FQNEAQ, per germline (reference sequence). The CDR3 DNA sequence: TGTGCCAGCAGTACGCGGACAGGGAGTAGGAGACTCACAGATACGCAGTATTTT. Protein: CASSTRTGSRRLTDTQYF.

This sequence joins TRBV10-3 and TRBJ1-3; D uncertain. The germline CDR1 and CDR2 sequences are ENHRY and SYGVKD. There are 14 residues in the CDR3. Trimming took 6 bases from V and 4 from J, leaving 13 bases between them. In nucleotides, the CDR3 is TGTGCCATCAGGGCCCGGCAGGTCGGAAACACCATATATTTT. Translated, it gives CAIRARQVGNTIYF.

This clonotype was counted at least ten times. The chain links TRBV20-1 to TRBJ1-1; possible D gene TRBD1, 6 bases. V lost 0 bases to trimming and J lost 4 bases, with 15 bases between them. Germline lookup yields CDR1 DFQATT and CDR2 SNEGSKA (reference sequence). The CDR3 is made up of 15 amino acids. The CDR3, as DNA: TGCAGTGCTAGAGATACTCTAACAGGGAGCACTGAAGCTTTCTTT. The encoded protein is CSARDTLTGSTEAFF.

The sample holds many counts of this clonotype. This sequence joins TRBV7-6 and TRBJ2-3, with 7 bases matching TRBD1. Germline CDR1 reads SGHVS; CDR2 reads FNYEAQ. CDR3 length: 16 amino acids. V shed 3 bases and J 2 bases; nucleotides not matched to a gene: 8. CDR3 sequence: CASSFEQGRFTDTQYF. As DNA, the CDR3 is TGTGCCAGCAGCTTTGAACAGGGGCGATTCACAGATACGCAGTATTTT.

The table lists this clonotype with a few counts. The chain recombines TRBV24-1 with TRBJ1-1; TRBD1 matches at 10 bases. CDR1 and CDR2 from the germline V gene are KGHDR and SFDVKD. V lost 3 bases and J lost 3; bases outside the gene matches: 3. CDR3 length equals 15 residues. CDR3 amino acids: CATSDSGTGDTEAFF. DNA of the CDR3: TGTGCCACCAGTGATAGTGGGACAGGGGACACTGAAGCTTTCTTT.

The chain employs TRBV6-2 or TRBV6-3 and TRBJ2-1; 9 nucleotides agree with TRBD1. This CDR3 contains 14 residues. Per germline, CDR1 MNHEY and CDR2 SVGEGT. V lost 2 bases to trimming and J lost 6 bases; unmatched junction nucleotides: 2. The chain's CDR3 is CASSYETGGNEQFF. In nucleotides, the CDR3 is TGTGCCAGCAGTTACGAGACAGGGGGCAATGAGCAGTTCTTC.

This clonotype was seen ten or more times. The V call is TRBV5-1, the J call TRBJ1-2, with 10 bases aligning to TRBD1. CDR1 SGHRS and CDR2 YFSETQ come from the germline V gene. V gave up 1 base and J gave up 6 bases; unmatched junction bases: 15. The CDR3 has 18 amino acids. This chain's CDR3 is CASSLQTPDRGLMHGYTF. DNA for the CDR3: TGCGCCAGCAGCTTGCAAACCCCCGACAGGGGGCTGATGCATGGCTACACCTTC.

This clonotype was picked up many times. The CDR3 loop reads CASSQVGGVQGEAEQYF. The CDR3 coding sequence is TGCGCCAGCAGCCAAGTGGGCGGGGTACAGGGTGAGGCCGAGCAGTACTTC. This sequence joins TRBV4-3 and TRBJ2-7, with D perhaps TRBD1 or TRBD2 (6 bases each). V was pared by 1 base and J by 6 bases, with 22 bases between. Germline V CDR1 and CDR2: LGHNA, YSLEER. This CDR3 is 17 amino acids long.

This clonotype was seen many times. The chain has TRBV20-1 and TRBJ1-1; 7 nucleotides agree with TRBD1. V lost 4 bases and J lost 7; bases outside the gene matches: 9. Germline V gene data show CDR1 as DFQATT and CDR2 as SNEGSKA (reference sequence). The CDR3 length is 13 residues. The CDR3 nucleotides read TGCAGTGCTAAACCGGGACAGCGGATTGAAGCTTTCTTT. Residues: CSAKPGQRIEAFF.